The present entry profiles one T cell receptor beta chain with its context. Its cognate antigen is unknown. The entry originates in a study of blood T cells in healthy people across ages. Study-level results: Older age went with lower TCR beta diversity per million T cells, in a roughly linear way.

Healthy Russian Caucasian donors spanned ages roughly 6 to 100 years. The use of a sample-barcoded 5' primer and a J-beta primer mix characterized a second PCR of roughly 6 to 12 cycles. TCRdb reprocessed the 5' RACE reads via MiXCR and lists one record per CDR3 protein. The data contain some 1.1 million distinct CDR3 sequences, approximately 38% of them singletons. CDR3 size: 14 residues. The V and J ends lost 4 bases and 7 bases respectively, with 16 bases between them. From germline, CDR1 is MDHEN and CDR2 SYDVKM. The source is a young man in good health. Sample: blood. V and J are TRBV28 and TRBJ1-2; a possible D gene is TRBD1 (5 bases). CDR3 sequence reads: CASSSRDGRFGYTF. In nucleotides, the CDR3 is TGTGCCAGCAGTTCGAGGGACGGGCGTTTTGGCTACACCTTC.